This T cell receptor (beta chain) was sequenced for a study of human T cells and chemical hapten exposure. At the level of the study: The study sensitized with 2% DPC on a 2 cm by 2 cm patch of upper inner arm skin.

This CDR3 contains 15 residues. Germline lookup yields CDR1 ENHRY and CDR2 SYGVKD. Trimming shortened V by 3 bases and J by 5 bases, and 13 bases separated the two germline ends. Time point of the sample: pre-sensitization, week 0. Treatment: therapeutic diphenylcyclopropenone sensitization with weekly scalp DPC. Unfractionated whole blood yielded total RNA. Authors' methods: There were a median of roughly 100,000 TCRs per sample, with a range from 23,224 to 690,600. TCRdb processed the RACE reads anew with MiXCR; each CDR3 protein has one entry. V and J calls and clone size were set by TCRdb, not the authors. The table includes under 300,000 distinct CDR3 sequences, 7.7% detected once. Points on this clonotype: Its antigen is not known.

Study-level findings and limits: DPC sensitization left the count of TCRs above 1 in 1000 unchanged.

Sequencing was performed on whole blood, taken in connection with sensitization to the hapten diphenylcyclopropenone (DPC). The receptor comes from a man aged 18 to 30 with alopecia areata. Some clones in this sample may be carry-over from other donors' samples. This chain joins TRBV10-3 and TRBJ1-4; a possible D gene is TRBD1 (6 bases). The CDR3 spells CAISDPTGLNEKLFF. The CDR3 DNA reads TGTGCCATCAGTGACCCGACAGGCTTAAATGAAAAACTGTTTTTT.